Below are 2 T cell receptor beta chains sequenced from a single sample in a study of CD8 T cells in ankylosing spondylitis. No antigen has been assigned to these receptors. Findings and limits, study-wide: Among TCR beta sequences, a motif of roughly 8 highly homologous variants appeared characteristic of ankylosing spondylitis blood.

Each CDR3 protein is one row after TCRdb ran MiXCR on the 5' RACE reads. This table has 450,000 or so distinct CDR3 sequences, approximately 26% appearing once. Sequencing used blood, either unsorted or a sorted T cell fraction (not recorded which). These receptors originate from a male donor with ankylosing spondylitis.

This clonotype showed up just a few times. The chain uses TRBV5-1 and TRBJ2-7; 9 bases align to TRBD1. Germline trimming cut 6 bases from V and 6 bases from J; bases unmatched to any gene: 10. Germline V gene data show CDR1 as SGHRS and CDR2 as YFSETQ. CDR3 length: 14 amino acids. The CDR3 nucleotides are TGCGCCAGCACCTCGACAGGGGGGTCTTTCGAGCAGTACTTC. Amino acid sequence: CASTSTGGSFEQYF.

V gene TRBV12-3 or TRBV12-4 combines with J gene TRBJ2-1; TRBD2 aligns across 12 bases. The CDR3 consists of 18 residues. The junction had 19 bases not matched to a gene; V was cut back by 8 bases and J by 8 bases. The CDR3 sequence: CASCSSPKTSGSIYEQFF. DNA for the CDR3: TGTGCCAGCTGTTCCTCCCCAAAGACTAGCGGGAGTATCTATGAGCAGTTCTTC.